This TCR beta chain was captured by sequencing in a study of CD8+CD57+ T cells in acquired aplastic anemia. The wider study: An average of roughly 3 ug of DNA was obtained from sorted CD4+ and CD8+ cells.

Researchers used genomic DNA as the template to profile TCR beta VDJ and CDR3. TCRdb called the reads again in MiXCR, with one record for every CDR3 protein. The table lists some 280,000 distinct CDR3 sequences, approximately 57% of them singletons. Whole-study findings and limits: CD8+ Simpson's diversity in patients was not significantly different from that in controls. The study identified more than 25 CD8+ CDR3 sequences shared by patients and controls.

Comment on this clonotype: Antigen: not known.

The junction had 16 bases not matched to a gene; V was cut back by 10 bases and J by 2 bases. The germline V gene encodes CDR1 ENHRY and CDR2 SYGVKD. This CDR3 spans 19 amino acids. The specimen sequenced was sorted CD4+, CD8+, or CD8+CD57+ T cells (not recorded which) from PBMCs. The receptor comes from a human donor with severe aplastic anemia or a healthy control (not recorded which). The chain has TRBV10-3 and TRBJ2-5; 16 bases agree with TRBD2. In DNA form, the CDR3 reads TGTGCCACCTCGGGGACTAGCGGGGGGGCTCTGGGAGGACAAGAGACCCAGTACTTC. Translated: CATSGTSGGALGGQETQYF.